Each of the 26 T cell receptor beta chains below was sequenced from the same sample in a study of cytomegalovirus exposure and HLA in healthy donors. Produced via immunoSEQ multiplex PCR; TCRdb's table is partial and in-frame only. The data show about 73,000 clones, approximately 95% seen once. Input material: PBMCs. The receptors derive from a man aged 18 to 30 in good health and CMV-seronegative.

The V call is TRBV7-2, the J call TRBJ1-5, with D uncertain. The CDR3 runs 14 residues. The germline V gene encodes CDR1 SGHTA and CDR2 FQGNSA. V lost 1 base to trimming and J lost 9 bases, with 13 bases between them. The CDR3: CASSLVSSVAPQHF. The CDR3 DNA reads TGTGCCAGCAGCTTAGTAAGCTCAGTAGCGCCCCAGCATTTT.

The chain combines TRBV7-9 with TRBJ1-1; 7 bases match TRBD1. The CDR3 extends over 13 amino acids. Trimming cost V 3 bases and J 6 bases; bases outside gene matches: 4. Germline CDR1 and CDR2: SEHNR and FQNEAQ (reference sequence). The CDR3 nucleotides read TGTGCCAGCAGCTTCGGACAGGATGCTGAAGCTTTCTTT. Its protein product is CASSFGQDAEAFF.

The rearrangement uses TRBV19 and TRBJ2-1, with 9 positions matching TRBD2. CDR3 length: 16 residues. The V segment lost 3 bases and the J segment 7 bases; nucleotides outside the gene matches: 10. Looked up from germline, CDR1 is LNHDA and CDR2 is SQIVND (reference sequence). In DNA form, the CDR3 reads TGTGCCAGTAGTATTTTTCGAGGCGGGGGGGCAAATGAGCAGTTCTTC. Translated, it gives CASSIFRGGGANEQFF. Drawing the rest from reference TRBV19 and TRBJ2-1, the complete variable domain is DGGITQSPKYLFRKEGQNVTLSCEQNLNHDAMYWYRQDPGQGLRLIYYSQIVNDFQKGDIAEGYSVSREKKESFPLTVTSAQKNPTAFYLCASSIFRGGGANEQFFGPGTRLTVL.

This chain joins TRBV27 and TRBJ2-6, with a possible D match to TRBD1 (6 bases). V was cut by 6 bases and J by 2 bases, with 14 bases left in between. The CDR3 has 16 residues. Germline CDR1 MNHEY, CDR2 SMNVEV (reference sequence). For the CDR3, the DNA is TGTGCCAGCAGCAACACAGGGAGCACTGGGGCCAACGTCCTGACTTTC. Translating it yields CASSNTGSTGANVLTF.

V usage is TRBV7-2 and J usage is TRBJ1-3, with 9 bases matching TRBD1. The germline gives CDR1 SGHTA, CDR2 FQGNSA. Trimming removed 3 bases from V and 6 bases from J; junction bases left unmatched: 3. The CDR3 runs 14 residues. CDR3: CASSFTGGVNTIYF. In DNA form, the CDR3 reads TGTGCCAGCAGCTTTACAGGGGGCGTAAACACCATATATTTT.

This clone was detected only once. Other DNA sequences in this specimen translate into the identical CDR3. V usage is TRBV5-4 and J usage is TRBJ1-2, with D possibly TRBD1 on 6 matching bases. The CDR3 spans 13 residues. Germline V gene sequence: CDR1 SGHNT, CDR2 YYREEE (reference sequence). Trimming cost V 1 base and J 2 bases, with 6 bases left between them. CDR3 loop: CASSLRGNYGYTF. The CDR3 DNA reads as TGTGCCAGCAGCTTGAGGGGGAACTATGGCTACACCTTC.

V usage is TRBV27 and J usage is TRBJ1-6; TRBD1 agrees at 9 bases. The CDR3 spans 14 residues. With 5 bases clipped from V and 7 bases from J, the junction kept 3 bases outside the gene matches. The germline gives CDR1 MNHEY, CDR2 SMNVEV (reference sequence). The CDR3 nucleotides are TGTGCCAGCAGTCTAGGGACAGGGAATTCACCCCTCCACTTT. Its protein product is CASSLGTGNSPLHF.

The V gene is TRBV7-9, the J gene TRBJ1-2; 8 nucleotides match TRBD1. Germline assignment: CDR1 SEHNR and CDR2 FQNEAQ (reference sequence). J was trimmed by 3 bases and V by 5 bases; bases with no gene match: 5. This CDR3 is built from 14 residues. For the CDR3, the DNA is TGTGCCAGCAGCATATACAGGGGGTACTATGGCTACACCTTC. Its protein product is CASSIYRGYYGYTF.

The gene calls are TRBV19 and TRBJ1-1; D uncertain. The germline gives CDR1 LNHDA, CDR2 SQIVND (reference sequence). The CDR3 length is 12 residues. Between the trimmed V and J ends, which lost 6 bases and 3 bases, there was a span of 8 bases. Here the CDR3 reads CASRIGDTEAFF. CDR3 nucleotide sequence: TGTGCCAGTAGAATCGGGGACACTGAAGCTTTCTTT. The variable domain in full, with the rest retrieved from reference TRBV19 and TRBJ1-1, is DGGITQSPKYLFRKEGQNVTLSCEQNLNHDAMYWYRQDPGQGLRLIYYSQIVNDFQKGDIAEGYSVSREKKESFPLTVTSAQKNPTAFYLCASRIGDTEAFFGQGTRLTVV.

The chain recombines TRBV7-9 with TRBJ2-7; D is perhaps TRBD2 (5 bases). V was pared by 5 bases and J by 4 bases, with 12 bases between. Germline CDR1 SEHNR, CDR2 FQNEAQ (reference sequence). This CDR3 has 13 amino acids. The CDR3 sequence is CASSRGFVYEQYF. CDR3 sequence (DNA): TGTGCCAGCAGCCGGGGATTTGTTTACGAGCAGTACTTC.

The V and J genes are TRBV6-5 and TRBJ1-2; 9 nucleotides agree with TRBD1. Germline V gene sequence: CDR1 MNHEY, CDR2 SVGAGI. The CDR3 sequence is 13 residues long. The J segment lost 8 bases and the V segment lost 5 bases, leaving 6 bases of the junction unmatched. The CDR3 DNA reads as TGTGCCAGCAGTGGACAGGGGAGGAGAGGCTACACCTTC. Translating gives CASSGQGRRGYTF.

This clone was counted once. The genes are TRBV7-8 and TRBJ1-6; D ambiguous. The CDR3 contains 16 residues. The germline CDR1 and CDR2 sequences are SGHVS and FQNEAQ. Between the trimmed V and J ends, which lost 2 bases and 11 bases, there was a span of 19 bases. CDR3 protein: CASSLSSAGLSPPLHF. DNA of the CDR3: TGTGCCAGCAGCTTAAGCTCTGCGGGGTTGAGCCCACCCCTCCACTTT.

This sequence joins TRBV7-9 and TRBJ2-3; the D is unclear. Germline V lookup: CDR1 SEHNR, CDR2 FQNEAQ (reference sequence). The V gene lost 7 bases and the J gene lost 0 bases, with 11 bases spanning the gap. The length of the CDR3 is 14 residues. The CDR3 reads CASNLFPSTDTQYF. The CDR3 bases are TGTGCCAGCAATCTATTTCCTAGCACAGATACGCAGTATTTT.

The CDR3 spells CASSQLRGTGELFF. The CDR3 DNA sequence: TGTGCCAGCAGCCAGCTCAGGGGCACCGGGGAGCTGTTTTTT. V is TRBV14 and J is TRBJ2-2; D is perhaps TRBD1 (6 bases). The CDR3 totals 14 residues. Between the trimmed V and J ends, which lost 3 bases and 4 bases, there was a span of 9 bases. Germline V gives CDR1 SGHDN, CDR2 FVKESK.

The chain combines TRBV7-9 with TRBJ2-7; TRBD2 matches 7 bases. Germline V gene lookup returns CDR1 SEHNR and CDR2 FQNEAQ (reference sequence). The CDR3 is made up of 12 amino acids. The V gene end was trimmed by 1 base and the J gene end by 6 bases; junction bases not matched to a gene: 0. The CDR3 is CASSLGEGEQYF. The CDR3 DNA is TGTGCCAGCAGCTTAGGGGAGGGCGAGCAGTACTTC.

V usage is TRBV11-1 and J usage is TRBJ2-1, with TRBD2 matching 7 bases. V was pared by 2 bases and J by 3 bases, with 10 bases of the junction left unmatched. The CDR3 covers 17 residues. CDR1 SGHAT and CDR2 FQDESV come from the germline V gene (reference sequence). The DNA of the CDR3 is TGTGCCAGCAGCTTATATGGGAGGGGTAGGGACTACAATGAGCAGTTCTTC. Translation gives CASSLYGRGRDYNEQFF.

The genes are TRBV10-3 and TRBJ1-1, with TRBD1 matching 8 bases. With V trimmed by 3 bases and J by 11 bases, 5 bases remained unmatched. The CDR3 has 12 amino acids. Germline assignment: CDR1 ENHRY and CDR2 SYGVKD. The CDR3 nucleotides read TGTGCCATCAGTGACGAACAGGGGGGGGCTTTCTTT. This codes for CAISDEQGGAFF.

The chain employs TRBV19 and TRBJ2-5, with TRBD2 as a possible D gene (7 bases). V was trimmed by 5 bases and J by 4 bases, leaving 17 bases between them. Germline values: CDR1 LNHDA, CDR2 SQIVND (reference sequence). This CDR3 is 15 amino acids long. The CDR3 coding sequence is TGTGCCAGTAGTGGGGCGGGGGACACTGGAGAGACCCAGTACTTC. Encoded protein: CASSGAGDTGETQYF.

In its sample, this clone was seen many times. The chain is built from TRBV29-1 and TRBJ1-1; 8 nucleotides match TRBD1. This CDR3 spans 14 amino acids. The germline V gene has CDR1 SQVTM and CDR2 ANQGSEA. V dropped 4 bases and J dropped 4; count of bases not matched to a gene: 8. CDR3: CSVASADRATEAFF. The CDR3 nucleotides are TGCAGCGTTGCGTCTGCGGACAGGGCCACTGAAGCTTTCTTT.

V gene TRBV6-1 combines with J gene TRBJ1-1; no clear D. The CDR3 is 13 amino acids. V lost 6 bases and J lost 0, with 8 bases in between. Germline assignment: CDR1 MNHNS and CDR2 SASEGT. CDR3 protein: CASRAKLNTEAFF. CDR3 coding DNA: TGTGCCAGCAGAGCCAAGCTGAACACTGAAGCTTTCTTT.

V usage is TRBV6-5 and J usage is TRBJ2-1, with 7 positions matching TRBD1. Germline assignment: CDR1 MNHEY and CDR2 SVGAGI. V gave up 6 bases and J gave up 7 bases; unmatched junction bases: 6. The CDR3 spans 13 residues. In DNA, the CDR3 is TGTGCCAGCAGACGACAGGGAAAAAATGAGCAGTTCTTC. Amino acids: CASRRQGKNEQFF.

This chain links TRBV10-3 with TRBJ2-3, with a weak D call TRBD2 (6 bases). The CDR3 is made up of 15 amino acids. Germline V gene lookup returns CDR1 ENHRY and CDR2 SYGVKD. Trimming shortened V by 4 bases and J by 0 bases, and 11 bases separated the two germline ends. The CDR3 nucleotides are TGTGCCATCAGTGCCGGGACTCTTAGCACAGATACGCAGTATTTT. It specifies CAISAGTLSTDTQYF.

The genes are TRBV7-9 and TRBJ2-7, with a weak D call TRBD1 (6 bases). This CDR3 spans 13 amino acids. Trimming left V 3 bases short and J 2 bases short, with 8 bases between. Germline lookup yields CDR1 SEHNR and CDR2 FQNEAQ (reference sequence). The CDR3 sequence is CASSFRTAYEQYF. Here the CDR3 DNA reads TGTGCCAGCAGCTTCCGGACAGCCTACGAGCAGTACTTC.

The J gene is TRBJ2-1, the V gene TRBV19, with TRBD2 identical over 11 bases. The germline V gene has CDR1 LNHDA and CDR2 SQIVND (reference sequence). This CDR3 is built from 18 residues. The ends lost 4 bases at V and 6 bases at J; junction bases unmatched: 14. CDR3 in DNA: TGTGCCAGTAGTACGCACTGGGCTAGCGGGGGGAAGGGCAATGAGCAGTTCTTC. Protein product: CASSTHWASGGKGNEQFF.

V gene TRBV15 combines with J gene TRBJ1-1; the D gene is possibly TRBD1 (6 bases). The germline CDR1 and CDR2 sequences are LNHNV and YYDKDF (reference sequence). Trimming left V 3 bases short and J 5 bases short, with 13 bases between. CDR3 length: 14 amino acids. The CDR3 DNA is TGTGCCACCAGCAGGGAAACAGGGATAACTGAAGCTTTCTTT. Its protein is CATSRETGITEAFF.

This clone was counted a single time. The chain links TRBV6-1 to TRBJ1-5; D remains unclear. Trimming cost V 7 bases and J 5 bases, with 15 bases left between them. This CDR3 has 14 residues. Germline values: CDR1 MNHNS, CDR2 SASEGT. For the CDR3, the DNA is TGTGCCAGCAACGAAGAGGAGGGCCATCAGCCCCAGCATTTT. Its protein product is CASNEEEGHQPQHF.